This T cell receptor beta chain was retrieved from a study of shared clonotypes between healthy human individuals. Profiled with immunoSEQ multiplex PCR; TCRdb holds only in-frame clones, not every one. The sample has about 1 million clones; under 80% are singletons. V lost 2 bases, J lost 7 bases, and 2 bases stayed unmatched. CDR3 length: 15 amino acids. Germline V gives CDR1 MNHEY, CDR2 SVGAGI. This chain uses TRBV6-5 with TRBJ2-7, with 16 bases matching TRBD2. The TCR was taken from a man aged 18 to 35 in good health. The sample consisted of memory CD4+ T cells sorted from blood. Subset: CD45RA-negative fraction. CDR3: CASSYPGLAGGEQYF. CDR3 in DNA: TGTGCCAGCAGTTACCCGGGACTAGCGGGAGGGGAGCAGTACTTC.